The present TCR beta chain was sequenced within a study of T cells in Graves' hyperthyroidism and ophthalmopathy. Overall study findings and caveats: Ophthalmopathy onset followed model prediction by a median around 6.9 months.

This clonotype was seen only once. The antigen remains undetermined. RNA transcripts provided the source from which TCR beta CDR3 regions were amplified. A set of HTBI primers served as the primers for a first-round RT-PCR of the TCR CDR3. Using its own MiXCR run on the multiplex PCR reads, TCRdb lists one record per CDR3 protein. Altogether 530,000 or so distinct CDR3 sequences are present, 46% being singletons, with the ten largest covering 7.5% to 8.5%. The germline V gene encodes CDR1 DFQATT and CDR2 SNEGSKA (reference sequence). Losses at the gene ends were 6 bases for V and 5 bases for J; bases not matched to a gene: 1. CDR3 length: 12 amino acids.

The sequence came from a woman under 30 with Graves' hyperthyroidism. V gene TRBV20-1 combines with J gene TRBJ2-7; 13 bases align to TRBD2. The sample consisted of peripheral blood or thyroid tissue (not recorded which). Here the CDR3 reads CSAGLAGDEQYF. CDR3 sequence (DNA): TGCAGTGCAGGACTAGCGGGAGACGAGCAGTACTTC.